This TCR beta chain was found in a study of blood T cell repertoires in COVID-19. This study enrolled people aged 18 to 89 from around 26 US geographic areas. The CDR3 has 16 amino acids. Germline values: CDR1 MDHEN, CDR2 SYDVKM. V dropped 5 bases and J dropped 2; count of bases not matched to a gene: 10. Clones were read by immunoSEQ multiplex PCR, and TCRdb kept only the in-frame ones, dropping some. The data hold about 400,000 clones, with roughly 87% observed a single time. The rearrangement joins TRBV28 to TRBJ2-7, with 9 nucleotides matching TRBD1. Sequenced material: PBMCs or T cells enriched from blood (not recorded which). The source is a woman aged 25 to 39 who had recovered from COVID-19. The chain's CDR3 is CASSPRPGQGPYEQYF. The CDR3 DNA reads as TGTGCCAGCAGTCCACGTCCGGGACAGGGCCCCTACGAGCAGTACTTC. The full variable domain, its missing parts supplied by reference TRBV28 and TRBJ2-7, is DVKVTQSSRYLVKRTGEKVFLECVQDMDHENMFWYRQDPGLGLRLIYFSYDVKMKEKGDIPEGYSVSREKKERFSLILESASTNQTSMYLCASSPRPGQGPYEQYFGPGTRLTVT.